This TCR beta chain was profiled in a study of early T cells in non-severe SARS-CoV-2 infection. This clonotype was observed at least ten times. The germline CDR1 and CDR2 sequences are SQVTM and ANQGSEA. The CDR3 sequence is 12 residues long. V was trimmed by 5 bases and J by 0 bases, leaving 6 bases between them. MiXCR, run by TCRdb on the 5' RACE reads, gives a single entry per CDR3 protein. The sample has some 59,000 distinct CDR3 sequences, approximately 8% seen once. The receptor was isolated from an adult who was a healthcare worker with PCR-confirmed SARS-CoV-2 infection or an uninfected control (not recorded which). The sample consisted of whole blood, taken at baseline. This sequence joins TRBV29-1 and TRBJ2-3; D perhaps matches TRBD2 (5 bases). CDR3 in DNA: TGCAGCGTTAGCGGAAGCACAGATACGCAGTATTTT. This encodes CSVSGSTDTQYF.